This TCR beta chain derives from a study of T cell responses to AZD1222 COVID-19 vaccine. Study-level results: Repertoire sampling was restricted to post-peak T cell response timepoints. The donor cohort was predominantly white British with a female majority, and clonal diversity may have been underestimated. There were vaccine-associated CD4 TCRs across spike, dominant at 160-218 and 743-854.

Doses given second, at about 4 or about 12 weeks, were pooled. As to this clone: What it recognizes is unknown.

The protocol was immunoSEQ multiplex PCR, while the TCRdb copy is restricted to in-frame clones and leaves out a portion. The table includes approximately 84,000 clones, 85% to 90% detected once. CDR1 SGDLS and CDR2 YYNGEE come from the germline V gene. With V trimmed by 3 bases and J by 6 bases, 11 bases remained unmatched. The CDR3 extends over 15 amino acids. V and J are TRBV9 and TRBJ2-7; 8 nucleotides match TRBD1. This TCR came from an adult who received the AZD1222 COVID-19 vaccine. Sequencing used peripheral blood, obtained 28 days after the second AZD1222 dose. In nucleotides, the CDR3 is TGTGCCAGCAGCGACCGGGAGACAGGGGCAGGCGAGCAGTACTTC. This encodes CASSDRETGAGEQYF. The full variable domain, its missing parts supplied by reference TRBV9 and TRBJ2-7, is DSGVTQTPKHLITATGQRVTLRCSPRSGDLSVYWYQQSLDQGLQFLIQYYNGEERAKGNILERFSAQQFPDLHSELNLSSLELGDSALYFCASSDRETGAGEQYFGPGTRLTVT.